The clone carrying this T cell receptor beta chain is a singleton in its sample. Antigen unknown. Method: immunoSEQ multiplex PCR; TCRdb's copy keeps in-frame clones and lacks some. This table holds about 100,000 clones, more than 70% found once. The source of the sample is a study of T cell responses to AZD1222 COVID-19 vaccine. Trimming stripped 3 bases from V and 3 bases from J, with 17 bases between. CDR1 and CDR2 (germline): MGHRA, YSYEKL. The CDR3 consists of 16 residues. Findings and caveats of the study: Spike regions recognized by vaccine-associated CD4 TCRs spanned the protein, led by 160-218 and 743-854. Females outnumbered males among donors, who were mostly white British; clonal diversity was possibly underestimated. As reported, nearly half of all spike-specific TCRs target variant regions that are unmutated. Without day 14 samples, only post-peak T cell repertoires were studied.

The clonotype comes from an adult in good health. The chain recombines TRBV4-1 with TRBJ1-1; perhaps TRBD1 as D (6 bases). The sample was peripheral blood, taken on day 0 of MenACWY control vaccination. DNA for the CDR3: TGCGCCAGCAGCCATAGTAGGCAGGGGCTGGACACTGAAGCTTTCTTT. Translated: CASSHSRQGLDTEAFF.